This T cell receptor beta chain was recovered during a study of cytomegalovirus exposure and HLA in healthy donors. Study background: T cells numbering about 179 million yielded fewer than 140 million unique TCR beta sequences in an earlier analysis.

CDR3 length: 14 residues. Germline values: CDR1 SEHNR, CDR2 FQNEAQ (reference sequence). V dropped 5 bases and J dropped 6 bases, with 14 bases sitting between them. Researchers ran the PCR with 60 Vbeta and 13 Jbeta primers. Clones were read by immunoSEQ multiplex PCR, and TCRdb kept only the in-frame ones, dropping some. The data contain approximately 150,000 clones, about 80% of them singletons. Study results and limitations: In presence/absence analyses, roughly uniform sequencing depth across donors was assumed. Highly shared variants forming one cluster were likely a sequencing artifact.

At collection, donors were nominally healthy, but unrecorded immune exposures were probable. Comment on this clone: Its antigen remains unknown.

The material sequenced was PBMCs. This chain uses TRBV7-9 with TRBJ1-3; a weak D match, TRBD1 (5 bases). The TCR comes from a woman between 40 and 55 years old in good health and CMV-seronegative. The CDR3 coding sequence is TGTGCCAGCAGCCCTGGGACTGATCTAAACACCATATATTTT. It encodes CASSPGTDLNTIYF.